One and the same sample provided the 3 T cell receptor beta chains below, sequenced in a study of T-cell memory formation after mild COVID-19. MiXCR, applied by TCRdb to the 5' RACE reads, yields one record per CDR3 protein. The table lists approximately 210,000 distinct CDR3 sequences, approximately 16% of them singletons. Sequenced: PBMCs or a T cell subset sorted from them (not recorded which). The source is an adult woman who had mild COVID-19 (a few samples of this study predate the infection). Cell type and time point are not known.

This clonotype was seen a handful of times. Here the CDR3 reads CASSPGQGAPGANVLTF. For the CDR3, the DNA is TGCGCCAGCAGCCCGGGACAGGGGGCGCCTGGGGCCAACGTCCTGACTTTC. V gene TRBV5-1 combines with J gene TRBJ2-6; 12 bases line up with TRBD1. The V gene's germline CDR1 is SGHRS and CDR2 YFSETQ. The CDR3 runs to 17 residues. J gave up 2 bases and V 4 bases, and 4 bases lay outside the gene matches.

Ten or more counts support this clonotype. This rearrangement joins TRBV30 to TRBJ2-3; TRBD2 might be the D (5 bases). Between the trimmed V and J ends, which lost 0 bases and 5 bases, there was a span of 9 bases. The CDR3 is 13 amino acids. Germline V lookup: CDR1 GTSNPN, CDR2 SVGIG (reference sequence). This CDR3 reads CAWSVRARDTQYF. CDR3 nucleotide sequence: TGTGCCTGGAGTGTGAGGGCGAGAGATACGCAGTATTTT.

This clonotype is a singleton in its sample. The chain joins TRBV20-1 to TRBJ1-2; 7 bases fit TRBD1. The CDR3 extends over 16 amino acids. The J segment lost 0 bases and the V segment lost 5 bases, leaving 12 bases of the junction unmatched. Looked up from germline, CDR1 is DFQATT and CDR2 is SNEGSKA (reference sequence). CDR3: CSAALRTGATNYGYTF. The CDR3, as DNA: TGCAGTGCTGCCCTCCGGACAGGCGCCACTAACTATGGCTACACCTTC.